The next 9 T cell receptor beta chains were all read from a single sample in a study of low-dose radiotherapy and immunotherapy resistance in tumors. Covering alpha and beta chains, TRAV- and TRBV-specific primers were used for the first-strand cDNA. TCRs were amplified for 15 to 25 PCR cycles with a constant-region primer and V-primer adapter. One entry per CDR3 protein results from TCRdb running MiXCR on the reads. The profile shows some 40,000 distinct CDR3 sequences, 20% of them singletons. This sample's time point: after trial treatment. The sample's treatment: LDRT plus nivolumab, ipilimumab, low-dose cyclophosphamide and aspirin (RACIN trial). The sequenced sample was PBMCs, obtained after low-dose radiotherapy plus immunotherapy. All receptors come from a female donor with ovarian cancer.

This clonotype was found many times. In DNA form, the CDR3 reads TGTGCCAGCAGTGACCCCGGGACAGGGGGCACTGAAGCTTTCTTT. The encoded protein is CASSDPGTGGTEAFF. The chain is built from TRBV25-1 and TRBJ1-1; TRBD1 matches at 11 bases. The germline gives CDR1 MGHDK, CDR2 SYGVNS. J gave up 4 bases and V 3 bases, and 4 bases lay outside the gene matches. The CDR3 extends over 15 amino acids.

This clonotype has at least ten counts. This chain uses TRBV23-1 with TRBJ2-7; D is perhaps TRBD2 (5 bases). TRBV23-1 is an open reading frame, and its role is uncertain. V lost 2 bases, J lost 1 base, and 12 bases lay in between. This CDR3 is built from 15 residues. The CDR3 is CASSQVEDSSYEQYF. CDR3 sequence (DNA): TGCGCCAGCAGTCAAGTGGAGGATTCTTCCTACGAGCAGTACTTC.

About this clonotype itself: Given the absence of the conserved phenylalanine or tryptophan at the CDR3 end, a read error is likely. The chain uses TRBV9 and TRBJ2-7; D gene ambiguous. Germline-derived CDR1 and CDR2 are SGDLS and YYNGEE. The V end lost 4 bases, the J end lost 1 base, and 12 bases lay between the germline ends. CDR3 length: 14 residues. The chain's CDR3 is CASSLGPESYEQYS. The CDR3 nucleotides are TGTGCCAGCAGCCTAGGACCGGAATCCTACGAGCAGTACTCT.

This clonotype was recorded many times. The chain recombines TRBV10-3 with TRBJ2-2, with D unresolved. Trimming removed 6 bases at V and 4 bases at J, with 12 bases between. From germline, CDR1 is ENHRY and CDR2 SYGVKD. CDR3 length: 14 amino acids. The CDR3 sequence is CAIRGNGGTGELFF. In DNA form, the CDR3 reads TGTGCCATCAGGGGGAATGGCGGCACCGGGGAGCTGTTTTTT.

This clonotype was picked up many times. The chain links TRBV27 to TRBJ2-3, with D possibly matching TRBD1 (8 bases). Trimming removed 5 bases from V and 13 bases from J, with 16 bases in between. The CDR3 covers 12 residues. Germline V gene lookup returns CDR1 MNHEY and CDR2 SMNVEV (reference sequence). For the CDR3, the DNA is TGTGCCAGCAGTCTGCGGACAGGGAGGGAGTATTTT. It translates to CASSLRTGREYF.

This clonotype was counted at least ten times. CDR3 residues: CAWSQYSNQPQHF. The CDR3 nucleotides are TGTGCCTGGAGTCAATATAGCAATCAGCCCCAGCATTTT. The chain uses TRBV30 and TRBJ1-5; D gene uncertain. Germline assignment: CDR1 GTSNPN and CDR2 SVGIG (reference sequence). This CDR3 is built from 13 residues. Deletions cut 2 bases from V and 0 bases from J, with 5 bases between.

This clonotype was counted ten times or more. The gene calls are TRBV20-1 and TRBJ2-3; D might be TRBD1 or TRBD2, each matching 5 bases. V shed 2 bases and J shed 5 bases, with 14 bases lying between them. The CDR3 loop spans 14 amino acids. Germline CDR1 reads DFQATT; CDR2 reads SNEGSKA (reference sequence). The CDR3 DNA reads TGCAGTGCTAGAAGGGGCGAGGGAGTAGATACGCAGTATTTT. Its translation: CSARRGEGVDTQYF.

Worth noting for this clonotype: Since a far larger clone is one base different, this is likely a read error. This chain uses TRBV5-1 with TRBJ2-1; 7 positions match TRBD2. The tail of the sequence fits TRBJ2-7 better, so the J call may be wrong. CDR3 length: 17 amino acids. Germline CDR1 is SGHRS and CDR2 is YFSETQ. CDR3 in amino acids: CASSWRFGGSPTYEQYF. CDR3 coding DNA: TGCGCCAGCAGCTGGCGCTTCGGCGGGAGTCCCACCTACGAGCAGTACTTC.

This clonotype has a count of ten or more. The rearrangement joins TRBV5-1 to TRBJ2-3; D may match TRBD1 or TRBD2 (5 bases each). The CDR3 totals 15 residues. V lost 0 bases to trimming and J lost 5 bases, with 13 bases between them. Germline CDR1 and CDR2: SGHRS and YFSETQ. Here the CDR3 reads CASSLAGTRQDTQYF. Here the CDR3 DNA reads TGCGCCAGCAGCTTGGCCGGGACGCGGCAAGATACGCAGTATTTT.